Included here is one T cell receptor beta chain sequence, with context. The antigen remains unidentified. This record belongs to a study of cytomegalovirus exposure and HLA in healthy donors. Use of 60 Vbeta and 13 Jbeta primers characterized the PCR. The table came from immunoSEQ multiplex PCR; TCRdb's copy has only in-frame clones and leaves some out. The sample shows about 110,000 clones, around 81% of them seen only once. This CDR3 has 15 residues. Trimming at V came to 1 base and at J to 5 bases, leaving 8 bases not matched to a gene. The V gene's germline CDR1 is SGHVS and CDR2 FNYEAQ. General study points: Within an earlier analysis, most TCR beta V segments proved productive either about 90% or about 30% of the time. A later analysis by the authors found several of the most significant clusters apparently linked to common viral pathogens.

Healthy donors of bone marrow made up the group. The TCR comes from a woman in her thirties in good health and CMV-seronegative. The chain has TRBV7-6 and TRBJ2-7; 7 bases fit TRBD2. The sequenced sample consisted of PBMCs. CDR3 coding DNA: TGTGCCAGCAGCTTAGGGATTGGACTAGTTAACGAGCAGTACTTC. This gives the protein CASSLGIGLVNEQYF.